Listed below are T cell receptor beta chains from one sample, sequenced in a study of response to subunit inactivated influenza vaccine. TCRdb independently ran MiXCR on the RT-PCR reads; one entry per CDR3 protein. This sample has roughly 500,000 distinct CDR3 sequences, with around 25% found just once. Material: CD4+ T cells sorted from PBMCs, obtained 4 to 6 days after vaccination. Source of these receptors: a man between 45 and 60 years old who received an inactivated influenza vaccine. CDR3s include the opening cysteine and the closing phenylalanine or tryptophan. Each record gives: J gene, V gene, clone size, D gene, CDR3 protein, CDR3 DNA. A D gene is named only where the DNA matches it firmly. For some rows the clone size is stated as once, few or many, or as a class when expanded; others skip it.

j_call: TRBJ2-7; v_call: TRBV3-1; clone_size: -; d_call: -; cdr3_aa: CASSQATLSYEQYF; cdr3_nt: TGTGCCAGCAGCCAAGCTACACTTTCCTACGAGCAGTACTTC
j_call: TRBJ1-6; v_call: TRBV3-1; clone_size: few; d_call: -; cdr3_aa: CASSQDLRGRHSPLHF; cdr3_nt: TGTGCCAGCAGCCAAGATCTGCGGGGACGGCATTCACCCCTCCACTTT
j_call: TRBJ2-5; v_call: TRBV12-3/TRBV12-4; clone_size: few; d_call: TRBD1; cdr3_aa: CASSPGTGAGETQYF; cdr3_nt: TGTGCCAGCAGTCCCGGGACAGGGGCTGGAGAGACCCAGTACTTC
j_call: TRBJ2-7; v_call: TRBV27; clone_size: few; d_call: TRBD1; cdr3_aa: CASSPSTGSTYEQYF; cdr3_nt: TGTGCCAGCAGTCCGTCGACAGGGTCCACCTACGAGCAGTACTTC
j_call: TRBJ1-1; v_call: TRBV6-2/TRBV6-3; clone_size: few; d_call: -; cdr3_aa: CASSYWTEAFF; cdr3_nt: TGTGCCAGCAGTTATTGGACTGAAGCTTTCTTT
j_call: TRBJ2-3; v_call: TRBV7-2; clone_size: -; d_call: -; cdr3_aa: CASSLFPGPDTQYF; cdr3_nt: TGTGCCAGCAGCTTATTTCCGGGGCCAGATACGCAGTATTTT
j_call: TRBJ2-7; v_call: TRBV28; clone_size: -; d_call: -; cdr3_aa: CASFSFYGAGEQYF; cdr3_nt: TGTGCCAGTTTCTCCTTTTATGGGGCGGGCGAGCAGTACTTC
j_call: TRBJ2-1; v_call: TRBV2; clone_size: -; d_call: -; cdr3_aa: CASSEAFGSQFF; cdr3_nt: TGTGCCAGCAGTGAAGCCTTCGGGAGTCAGTTCTTC
j_call: TRBJ2-5; v_call: TRBV20-1; clone_size: few; d_call: -; cdr3_aa: CSATPDRKETQYF; cdr3_nt: TGCAGTGCTACGCCGGACAGAAAAGAGACCCAGTACTTC
j_call: TRBJ1-2; v_call: TRBV6-1; clone_size: few; d_call: -; cdr3_aa: CASSDLGYGYTF; cdr3_nt: TGTGCCAGCAGTGATCTGGGATATGGCTACACCTTC
j_call: TRBJ2-7; v_call: TRBV12-3/TRBV12-4; clone_size: few; d_call: TRBD1; cdr3_aa: CASSRTNRGYEQYF; cdr3_nt: TGTGCCAGCAGTCGAACAAACAGGGGGTACGAGCAGTACTTC
j_call: TRBJ2-7; v_call: TRBV20-1; clone_size: -; d_call: -; cdr3_aa: CSARAVAPRAYEQYF; cdr3_nt: TGCAGTGCTAGGGCCGTGGCACCCCGAGCCTACGAGCAGTACTTC
j_call: TRBJ1-3; v_call: TRBV29-1; clone_size: many; d_call: TRBD1; cdr3_aa: CSVMTGGSGNTIYF; cdr3_nt: TGCAGCGTTATGACAGGGGGGTCTGGAAACACCATATATTTT
j_call: TRBJ1-4; v_call: TRBV3-1; clone_size: -; d_call: -; cdr3_aa: CASSQRGQGEREKLFF; cdr3_nt: TGTGCCAGCAGCCAGCGTGGTCAAGGGGAACGGGAAAAACTGTTTTTT
j_call: TRBJ2-2; v_call: TRBV10-3; clone_size: many; d_call: -; cdr3_aa: CAIRTGRTGELFF; cdr3_nt: TGTGCCATCAGGACAGGGAGGACCGGGGAGCTGTTTTTT
j_call: TRBJ1-1; v_call: TRBV28; clone_size: few; d_call: -; cdr3_aa: CASSSGPGAFF; cdr3_nt: TGTGCCAGCAGTTCAGGGCCAGGAGCTTTCTTT
j_call: TRBJ1-4; v_call: TRBV3-1; clone_size: few; d_call: -; cdr3_aa: CAASRGEKLFF; cdr3_nt: TGTGCCGCGTCGAGGGGTGAAAAACTGTTTTTT
j_call: TRBJ2-5; v_call: TRBV27; clone_size: few; d_call: TRBD2; cdr3_aa: CASRPFSGDQETQYF; cdr3_nt: TGTGCCAGCAGACCTTTTAGCGGGGACCAAGAGACCCAGTACTTC
j_call: TRBJ2-7; v_call: TRBV20-1; clone_size: -; d_call: -; cdr3_aa: CSLGGRGTYEQYF; cdr3_nt: TGCAGTCTAGGTGGGAGGGGGACCTACGAGCAGTACTTC
j_call: TRBJ2-2; v_call: TRBV15; clone_size: -; d_call: -; cdr3_aa: CATSRDHLKSNTGELFF; cdr3_nt: TGTGCCACCAGCAGAGATCATCTGAAATCGAACACCGGGGAGCTGTTTTTT
j_call: TRBJ2-1; v_call: TRBV20-1; clone_size: -; d_call: TRBD2; cdr3_aa: CSVTSGGYNEQFF; cdr3_nt: TGCAGTGTGACTAGCGGGGGATACAATGAGCAGTTCTTC
j_call: TRBJ1-4; v_call: TRBV24-1; clone_size: -; d_call: -; cdr3_aa: CATSAQGGGNEKLFF; cdr3_nt: TGTGCCACCAGTGCCCAGGGCGGGGGTAATGAAAAACTGTTTTTT
j_call: TRBJ2-3; v_call: TRBV11-2; clone_size: many; d_call: TRBD2; cdr3_aa: CASSLGPLAGGLTDTQYF; cdr3_nt: TGTGCCAGCAGCTTAGGACCACTAGCGGGGGGCCTCACAGATACGCAGTATTTT
j_call: TRBJ2-7; v_call: TRBV14; clone_size: -; d_call: -; cdr3_aa: CASSQSSVSSYEQYF; cdr3_nt: TGTGCCAGCAGCCAGTCATCCGTGAGCTCCTACGAGCAGTACTTC
j_call: TRBJ1-2; v_call: TRBV7-2; clone_size: few; d_call: -; cdr3_aa: CASSFRAYGYTF; cdr3_nt: TGTGCCAGCAGCTTCAGAGCCTATGGCTACACCTTC
j_call: TRBJ2-2; v_call: TRBV29-1; clone_size: -; d_call: TRBD2; cdr3_aa: CSVRTSGTNTGELFF; cdr3_nt: TGCAGCGTTCGGACTAGCGGGACGAACACCGGGGAGCTGTTTTTT
j_call: TRBJ2-7; v_call: TRBV3-1; clone_size: -; d_call: TRBD2; cdr3_aa: CASSRTGTSVSEQYF; cdr3_nt: TGTGCCAGCAGCCGCACCGGGACTAGCGTTTCCGAGCAGTACTTC
j_call: TRBJ1-1; v_call: TRBV20-1; clone_size: -; d_call: -; cdr3_aa: CSAREYTEAFF; cdr3_nt: TGCAGTGCTAGGGAGTACACTGAAGCTTTCTTT
j_call: TRBJ2-3; v_call: TRBV10-3; clone_size: few; d_call: TRBD1; cdr3_aa: CAISWTGGKTDTQYF; cdr3_nt: TGTGCCATCAGCTGGACAGGGGGCAAGACAGATACGCAGTATTTT
j_call: TRBJ2-6; v_call: TRBV20-1; clone_size: few; d_call: -; cdr3_aa: CSAVGANVLTF; cdr3_nt: TGCAGTGCTGTTGGGGCCAACGTCCTGACTTTC
j_call: TRBJ2-1; v_call: TRBV20-1; clone_size: -; d_call: TRBD2; cdr3_aa: CSARSGRAFNEQFF; cdr3_nt: TGCAGTGCTAGAAGCGGGAGGGCCTTTAATGAGCAGTTCTTC
j_call: TRBJ2-7; v_call: TRBV29-1; clone_size: many; d_call: -; cdr3_aa: CSVDEGAEQYF; cdr3_nt: TGCAGCGTTGATGAAGGGGCCGAGCAGTACTTC
j_call: TRBJ1-6; v_call: TRBV20-1; clone_size: few; d_call: -; cdr3_aa: CSASLFPPRKYNSPLHF; cdr3_nt: TGCAGTGCTAGCTTATTCCCCCCGAGGAAATATAATTCACCCCTCCACTTT
j_call: TRBJ2-1; v_call: TRBV14; clone_size: few; d_call: TRBD2; cdr3_aa: CASSQVPLAGGQQFF; cdr3_nt: TGTGCCAGCAGCCAAGTCCCACTAGCGGGAGGGCAGCAGTTCTTC
j_call: TRBJ2-1; v_call: TRBV4-2; clone_size: -; d_call: -; cdr3_aa: CASSQVRIQSSYNEQFF; cdr3_nt: TGTGCCAGCAGCCAAGTCCGGATACAGAGCTCCTACAATGAGCAGTTCTTC
j_call: TRBJ2-7; v_call: TRBV20-1; clone_size: few; d_call: TRBD2; cdr3_aa: CSARGSTSGMYEQYF; cdr3_nt: TGCAGTGCTAGAGGATCGACTAGCGGGATGTACGAGCAGTACTTC
j_call: TRBJ1-1; v_call: TRBV7-9; clone_size: -; d_call: -; cdr3_aa: CASSPLFEAFF; cdr3_nt: TGTGCCAGCAGCCCCTTATTTGAAGCTTTCTTT
j_call: TRBJ2-7; v_call: TRBV6-2/TRBV6-3; clone_size: few; d_call: TRBD2; cdr3_aa: CASSSRLAGGLYEQYF; cdr3_nt: TGTGCCAGCAGTTCTCGCTTGGCGGGGGGCCTCTACGAGCAGTACTTC
j_call: TRBJ2-1; v_call: TRBV12-3/TRBV12-4; clone_size: few; d_call: TRBD1; cdr3_aa: CASSKTGVGQFF; cdr3_nt: TGTGCCAGCAGTAAAACAGGGGTCGGGCAGTTCTTC
j_call: TRBJ2-7; v_call: TRBV14; clone_size: few; d_call: -; cdr3_aa: CASSQGVEQYF; cdr3_nt: TGTGCCAGCAGCCAAGGGGTCGAGCAGTACTTC
j_call: TRBJ2-1; v_call: TRBV21-1; clone_size: few; d_call: -; cdr3_aa: CASSKDGTRDEQFF; cdr3_nt: TGTGCCAGCAGCAAAGACGGGACCCGTGATGAGCAGTTCTTC
j_call: TRBJ1-1; v_call: TRBV6-1; clone_size: -; d_call: -; cdr3_aa: CASRRSSNTEAFF; cdr3_nt: TGTGCCAGCAGACGCTCCTCGAACACTGAAGCTTTCTTT
j_call: TRBJ1-4; v_call: TRBV20-1; clone_size: -; d_call: -; cdr3_aa: CSGGALSTNEKLFF; cdr3_nt: TGCAGTGGGGGAGCTCTCTCAACTAATGAAAAACTGTTTTTT
j_call: TRBJ2-3; v_call: TRBV18; clone_size: -; d_call: -; cdr3_aa: CASSPPNRISTDTQYF; cdr3_nt: TGTGCCAGCTCACCACCGAACAGGATCAGCACAGATACGCAGTATTTT
j_call: TRBJ2-1; v_call: TRBV2; clone_size: few; d_call: -; cdr3_aa: CASTRRNEQFF; cdr3_nt: TGTGCCAGCACTCGGAGGAATGAGCAGTTCTTC
j_call: TRBJ2-5; v_call: TRBV12-5; clone_size: few; d_call: -; cdr3_aa: CASAIEGETQYF; cdr3_nt: TGTGCTAGTGCCATTGAAGGAGAGACCCAGTACTTC
j_call: TRBJ2-3; v_call: TRBV7-2; clone_size: -; d_call: TRBD1; cdr3_aa: CASSRMGTGRDTQYF; cdr3_nt: TGTGCCAGCAGCAGGATGGGGACAGGGAGAGATACGCAGTATTTT
j_call: TRBJ1-6; v_call: TRBV20-1; clone_size: -; d_call: TRBD1; cdr3_aa: CSAPGQGNSPLHF; cdr3_nt: TGCAGTGCTCCGGGACAGGGAAATTCACCCCTCCACTTT
j_call: TRBJ1-1; v_call: TRBV5-1; clone_size: -; d_call: -; cdr3_aa: CASSLDGGSTTEAFF; cdr3_nt: TGCGCCAGCAGCTTGGATGGAGGTTCTACCACTGAAGCTTTCTTT
j_call: TRBJ2-5; v_call: TRBV29-1; clone_size: many; d_call: TRBD2; cdr3_aa: CSVETSGVQETQYF; cdr3_nt: TGCAGCGTTGAGACTAGCGGGGTCCAAGAGACCCAGTACTTC
j_call: TRBJ2-3; v_call: TRBV11-3; clone_size: -; d_call: -; cdr3_aa: CASSHPSAGPDTQYF; cdr3_nt: TGTGCCAGCAGCCATCCCTCCGCCGGGCCCGATACGCAGTATTTT
j_call: TRBJ2-3; v_call: TRBV29-1; clone_size: -; d_call: TRBD2; cdr3_aa: CSVEGTSGRNREQYF; cdr3_nt: TGCAGCGTTGAGGGTACTAGCGGGAGAAACCGCGAGCAGTATTTT
j_call: TRBJ1-5; v_call: TRBV12-3/TRBV12-4; clone_size: few; d_call: -; cdr3_aa: CASSLSGLRAQHF; cdr3_nt: TGTGCCAGCAGTTTGTCAGGGCTCAGGGCCCAGCATTTT
j_call: TRBJ1-4; v_call: TRBV5-1; clone_size: -; d_call: -; cdr3_aa: CASAPWGPDREKLFF; cdr3_nt: TGCGCCAGCGCGCCCTGGGGTCCTGACAGAGAAAAACTGTTTTTT
j_call: TRBJ2-7; v_call: TRBV6-2/TRBV6-3; clone_size: few; d_call: -; cdr3_aa: CASSVEGASSYEQYF; cdr3_nt: TGTGCCAGCAGCGTGGAGGGCGCCTCTTCCTACGAGCAGTACTTC
j_call: TRBJ2-7; v_call: TRBV25-1; clone_size: -; d_call: TRBD2; cdr3_aa: CASSATSGGPQYF; cdr3_nt: TGTGCCAGCAGCGCTACTAGCGGGGGGCCGCAGTACTTC
j_call: TRBJ2-3; v_call: TRBV7-2; clone_size: few; d_call: TRBD2; cdr3_aa: CASKVGRGTDTQYF; cdr3_nt: TGTGCCAGTAAGGTTGGGAGGGGCACAGATACGCAGTATTTT
j_call: TRBJ1-6; v_call: TRBV7-9; clone_size: -; d_call: -; cdr3_aa: CASSRDTNSPLHF; cdr3_nt: TGTGCCAGCAGCCGGGATACTAATTCACCCCTCCACTTT
j_call: TRBJ1-1; v_call: TRBV29-1; clone_size: -; d_call: -; cdr3_aa: CSVGWTRTEAFF; cdr3_nt: TGCAGCGTTGGCTGGACACGCACTGAAGCTTTCTTT